This T cell receptor beta chain was captured in a study of cytomegalovirus exposure and HLA in healthy donors. Study-level results: In a later analysis, TCR beta V- and J-gene trimming showed a link to a missense DCLRE1C variant. Evidence from a later analysis indicated that most CMV-associated TCR beta chains looked HLA-restricted.

Germline V gene sequence: CDR1 MNHNS, CDR2 SASEGT. There are 15 residues in the CDR3. V lost 6 bases to trimming and J lost 1 base, with 15 bases between them. This clone was seen only a few times. Its antigen is undetermined. Primers included in the PCR were 60 Vbeta and 13 Jbeta primers. Sequencing used immunoSEQ multiplex PCR; TCRdb keeps in-frame clones, though not all of them. This table has some 130,000 clones, around 80% appearing once. The receptor comes from a man aged 35-49 years in good health and CMV-seropositive. The chain is built from TRBV6-1 and TRBJ1-1, with D possibly matching TRBD1 (5 bases). The specimen was PBMCs. The CDR3 DNA follows: TGTGCCAGCAGCGGTCGCCTGACAGCGAACACTGAAGCTTTCTTT. It encodes CASSGRLTANTEAFF.